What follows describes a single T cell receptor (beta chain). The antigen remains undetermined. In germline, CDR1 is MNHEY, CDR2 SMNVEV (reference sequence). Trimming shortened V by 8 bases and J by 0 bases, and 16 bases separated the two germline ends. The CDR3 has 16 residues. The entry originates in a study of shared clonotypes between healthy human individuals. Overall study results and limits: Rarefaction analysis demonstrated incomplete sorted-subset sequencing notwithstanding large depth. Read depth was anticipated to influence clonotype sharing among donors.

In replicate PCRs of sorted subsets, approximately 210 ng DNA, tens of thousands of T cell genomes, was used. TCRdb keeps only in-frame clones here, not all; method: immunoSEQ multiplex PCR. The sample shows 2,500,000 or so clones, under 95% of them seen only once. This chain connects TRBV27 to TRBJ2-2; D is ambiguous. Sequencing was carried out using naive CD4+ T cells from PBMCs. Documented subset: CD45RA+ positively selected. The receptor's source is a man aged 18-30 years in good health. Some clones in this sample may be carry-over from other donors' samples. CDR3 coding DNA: TGTGCCAGCCGATGGGGTGGACGGACGAACACCGGGGAGCTGTTTTTT. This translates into CASRWGGRTNTGELFF.